This T cell receptor (beta chain) is from a study of T cell repertoires in cytomegalovirus infection. Study details: In the study, CMV epitopes included recently identified HLA-C-restricted and well-studied HLA-B-restricted ones. Carrying CMV and the relevant HLA type showed in public TCR beta signatures. Overall study results and limits: The study found HLA-C-restricted CMV-specific TCR beta clonotypes dominating the ex vivo response.

TCRdb processed the reads anew with MiXCR; each CDR3 protein has one entry. The table records approximately 910,000 distinct CDR3 sequences, 30% to 40% of them present only once. Trimming left V 6 bases short and J 0 bases short, with 12 bases between. The germline V gene encodes CDR1 MNHNY and CDR2 SVGAGI (reference sequence). The CDR3 length is 15 residues. A note on this clonotype: Its antigen is currently unknown.

The receptor's source is a human donor in good health (CMV status not recorded). Some clones in this sample may be carry-over from other donors' samples. Sequences were derived from cultured CD8+ T cells from PBMCs, sampled from culture after CMV antigen stimulation. This chain links TRBV6-6 with TRBJ1-5; the D is unclear. The CDR3, as DNA: TGTGCCAGCAGACCCTCCGCCTATAGCAATCAGCCCCAGCATTTT. Translating gives CASRPSAYSNQPQHF.